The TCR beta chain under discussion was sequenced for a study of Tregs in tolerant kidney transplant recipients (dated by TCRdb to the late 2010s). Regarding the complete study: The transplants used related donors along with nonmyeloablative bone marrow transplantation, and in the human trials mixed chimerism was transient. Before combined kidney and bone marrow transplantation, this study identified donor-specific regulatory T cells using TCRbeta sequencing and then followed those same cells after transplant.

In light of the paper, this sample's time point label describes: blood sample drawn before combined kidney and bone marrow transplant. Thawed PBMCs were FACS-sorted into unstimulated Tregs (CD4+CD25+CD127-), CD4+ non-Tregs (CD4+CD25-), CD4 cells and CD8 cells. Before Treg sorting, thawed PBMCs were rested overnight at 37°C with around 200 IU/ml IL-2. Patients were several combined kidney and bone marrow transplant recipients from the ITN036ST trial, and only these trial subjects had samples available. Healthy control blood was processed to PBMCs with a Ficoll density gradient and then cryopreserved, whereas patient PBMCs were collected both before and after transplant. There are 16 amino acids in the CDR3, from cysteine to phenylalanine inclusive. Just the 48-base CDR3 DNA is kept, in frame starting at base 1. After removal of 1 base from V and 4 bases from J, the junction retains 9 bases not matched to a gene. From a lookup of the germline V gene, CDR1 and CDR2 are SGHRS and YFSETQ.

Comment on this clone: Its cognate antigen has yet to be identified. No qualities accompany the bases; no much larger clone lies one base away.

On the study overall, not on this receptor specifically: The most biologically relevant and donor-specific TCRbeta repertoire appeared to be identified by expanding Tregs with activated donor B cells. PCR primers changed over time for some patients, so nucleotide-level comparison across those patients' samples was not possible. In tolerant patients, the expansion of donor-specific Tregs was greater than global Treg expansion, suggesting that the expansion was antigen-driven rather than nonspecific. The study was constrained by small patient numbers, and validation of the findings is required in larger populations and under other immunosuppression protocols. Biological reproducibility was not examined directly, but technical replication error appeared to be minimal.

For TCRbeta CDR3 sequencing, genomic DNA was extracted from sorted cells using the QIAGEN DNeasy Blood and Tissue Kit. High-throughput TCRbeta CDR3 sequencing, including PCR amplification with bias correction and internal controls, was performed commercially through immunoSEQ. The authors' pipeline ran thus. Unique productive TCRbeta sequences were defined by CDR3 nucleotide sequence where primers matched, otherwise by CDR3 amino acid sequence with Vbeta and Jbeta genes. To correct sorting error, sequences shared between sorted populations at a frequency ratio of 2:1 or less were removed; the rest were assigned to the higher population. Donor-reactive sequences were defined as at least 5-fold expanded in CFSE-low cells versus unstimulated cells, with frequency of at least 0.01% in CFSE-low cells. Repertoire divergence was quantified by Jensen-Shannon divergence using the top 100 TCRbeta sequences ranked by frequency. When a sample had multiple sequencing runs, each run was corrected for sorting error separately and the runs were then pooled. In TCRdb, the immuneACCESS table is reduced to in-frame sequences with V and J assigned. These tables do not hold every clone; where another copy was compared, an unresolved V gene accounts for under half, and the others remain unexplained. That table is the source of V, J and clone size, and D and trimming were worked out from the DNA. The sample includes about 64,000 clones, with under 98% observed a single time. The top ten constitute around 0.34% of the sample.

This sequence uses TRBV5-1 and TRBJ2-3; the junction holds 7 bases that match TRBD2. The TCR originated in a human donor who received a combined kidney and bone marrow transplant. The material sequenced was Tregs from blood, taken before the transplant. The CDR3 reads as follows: CASSLFGGGPSDTQYF. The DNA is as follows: TGCGCCAGCAGCTTGTTCGGGGGAGGGCCCTCAGATACGCAGTATTTT.